This T cell receptor (beta chain) was identified in a study of T-cell reconstitution after alpha-beta-depleted transplantation in children. General study findings and limits: T cells produced anew were the main source of T-cell counts and diversity one year after transplant. From surviving recipient T cells and thymic progenitors came the high day-60 TCRbeta diversity observed in some patients. Alpha-beta T cells about two months after transplant reportedly derived from several hundred expanded graft clones.

This clonotype has at least ten counts. Its antigen is still unknown. The germline V gene has CDR1 MDHEN and CDR2 SYDVKM. The CDR3 length is 16 residues. V gave up 5 bases and J gave up 11 bases, with 25 bases separating them. Unique molecular identifiers were built into the TCRbeta library. MiXCR, run by TCRdb on the PCR reads, gives a single entry per CDR3 protein. The sample has about 260,000 distinct CDR3 sequences; roughly 11% are singletons. This clonotype originated in a male patient aged 2-15 years who had a stem cell transplant for chronic granulomatous disease, so the T cells may come from the graft donor. The genes are TRBV28 and TRBJ2-4, with TRBD1 as a possible D gene (5 bases). The starting material was peripheral blood, obtained 180 days after TCRalphabeta/CD19-depleted stem cell transplant. CDR3: CASSPPLQGTVTVQYF. CDR3 bases: TGTGCCAGCAGTCCCCCCCTCCAGGGCACTGTGACGGTTCAGTACTTC.